These 15 T cell receptor beta chains were sequenced from one sample in a study of control samples from healthy donors and cancer patients. The method was immunoSEQ multiplex PCR; TCRdb's version includes in-frame clones alone and lacks a portion of them. The repertoire has 110,000 to 150,000 clones, around nine tenths of them found once; the top ten carry around 4.7%. The sample was blood. These receptors all come from a young man in good health.

This clone has only a few counts. The chain combines TRBV6-4 with TRBJ2-2, with 7 bases identical to TRBD1. J was trimmed by 3 bases and V by 6 bases; bases with no gene match: 4. This CDR3 is 14 amino acids long. Germline V gene lookup returns CDR1 MRHNA and CDR2 SNTAGT. CDR3 coding DNA: TGTGCCAGCAGAGACCAGGGGGACACCGGGGAGCTGTTTTTT. Amino acids: CASRDQGDTGELFF.

The rearrangement links TRBV18 to TRBJ2-1; D ambiguous. The V end was cut by 3 bases, the J end by 9 bases, with 9 bases between. CDR1 and CDR2 from the germline V gene are KGHSH and LQKENI. The CDR3 has 12 amino acids. The CDR3: CASSPLRLEQFF. The CDR3 bases are TGTGCCAGCTCACCGCTGCGCCTTGAGCAGTTCTTC.

This chain joins TRBV7-2 and TRBJ2-4; 8 positions match TRBD2. The J segment lost 4 bases and the V segment lost 0 bases, leaving 2 bases of the junction unmatched. This CDR3 region has 15 residues. CDR1 and CDR2 (germline): SGHTA, FQGNSA. This CDR3 is CASSLAASGKNIQYF. The DNA of the CDR3 is TGTGCCAGCAGCTTAGCGGCTAGCGGGAAAAACATTCAGTACTTC.

This clone was found once. The chain recombines TRBV5-1 with TRBJ2-5, with TRBD1 as a possible D gene (6 bases). V was clipped by 1 base and J by 5 bases, with 9 bases between them. The CDR3 is 13 residues long. CDR1 and CDR2 (germline): SGHRS, YFSETQ. CDR3 DNA sequence: TGCGCCAGCAGCTTGCAGGGGTCGGAGACCCAGTACTTC. This gives the protein CASSLQGSETQYF.

The V gene is TRBV4-3, the J gene TRBJ2-1; D gene uncertain. The CDR3 sequence is 14 residues long. Germline CDR1 is LGHNA and CDR2 is YSLEER. V lost 0 bases to trimming and J lost 5 bases, with 8 bases between them. The CDR3 region has the DNA TGCGCCAGCAGCCAAGAGGCCCGAAACAATGAGCAGTTCTTC. This codes for CASSQEARNNEQFF.

The chain combines TRBV6-4 with TRBJ2-3; TRBD2 aligns across 11 bases. V lost 5 bases and J lost 5; bases outside the gene matches: 0. From germline, CDR1 is MRHNA and CDR2 SNTAGT. This CDR3 spans 13 amino acids. The chain's CDR3 is CASSTSGRDTQYF. The CDR3 DNA sequence: TGTGCCAGCAGTACTAGCGGGAGAGATACGCAGTATTTT.

V usage is TRBV5-4 and J usage is TRBJ2-3, with 11 bases that match TRBD2. This CDR3 is built from 17 residues. Germline V gives CDR1 SGHNT, CDR2 YYREEE (reference sequence). V trimming: 2 bases; J trimming: 4 bases; junction bases outside the gene matches: 9. The CDR3 region is CASSLYLTSGMADTQYF. DNA of the CDR3: TGTGCCAGCAGCTTATACCTGACTAGCGGGATGGCAGATACGCAGTATTTT. Full variable domain (outside the CDR3, taken from reference TRBV5-4 and TRBJ2-3): ETGVTQSPTHLIKTRGQQVTLRCSSQSGHNTVSWYQQALGQGPQFIFQYYREEENGRGNFPPRFSGLQFPNYSSELNVNALELDDSALYLCASSLYLTSGMADTQYFGPGTRLTVL.

In its sample, this clone was seen many times. The chain recombines TRBV24-1 with TRBJ1-4; D is unresolved. The germline CDR1 and CDR2 sequences are KGHDR and SFDVKD. This CDR3 is 14 amino acids long. V lost 4 bases to trimming and J lost 3 bases, with 8 bases between them. This CDR3 reads CATSEAGPNEKLFF. CDR3 sequence (DNA): TGTGCCACCAGTGAGGCAGGTCCTAATGAAAAACTGTTTTTT.

This clone was seen once. This chain links TRBV7-3 with TRBJ1-1; D is unresolved. Deletions cut 7 bases from V and 8 bases from J, with 17 bases between. Germline CDR1 and CDR2: SGHTA and FQGTGA. The CDR3 is 13 residues long. The DNA for the CDR3 is TGTGCCAGCACCCAAACTACAACTGCCGAAGCTTTCTTT. Translation gives CASTQTTTAEAFF.

This clone appeared a single time. The CDR3 DNA reads as TGTGCCAGCAGCTTAGCTGGAGGGGGGGGAGATACGCAGTATTTT. It codes for CASSLAGGGGDTQYF. The chain carries TRBV11-3 and TRBJ2-3; a weak D match, TRBD2 (7 bases). This CDR3 is built from 15 residues. Looked up from germline, CDR1 is SGHNT and CDR2 is YENEEA. The ends were cut back, 1 base at V and 5 bases at J, with 13 bases in the middle.

This clone is a singleton in its sample. The chain combines TRBV3-1 (or the pseudogene TRBV3-2) with TRBJ2-3; D is unclear. Germline loops: CDR1 LGHDT, CDR2 YNNKEL (reference sequence). Trimming removed 1 base at V and 11 bases at J, with 16 bases between. The CDR3 is 14 residues long. The CDR3: CASSQVFGPSLQYF. In DNA form, the CDR3 reads TGTGCCAGCAGCCAAGTCTTCGGACCATCTTTGCAGTATTTT.

The rearrangement links TRBV6-8 to TRBJ1-3; D unresolved. V was cut by 5 bases and J by 1 base, with 6 bases left in between. This CDR3 is built from 13 residues. CDR1 is MNHGY, CDR2 SAAAGT, per germline. As DNA, the CDR3 is TGTGCCAGCAGTACAACGTCTGGAAACACCATATATTTT. It yields the protein CASSTTSGNTIYF.

The rearrangement links TRBV5-6 to TRBJ2-7; 7 positions agree with TRBD1. Germline CDR1 is SGHDT and CDR2 is YYEEEE. V lost 5 bases to trimming and J lost 7 bases; unmatched junction nucleotides: 12. The CDR3 contains 14 residues. DNA for the CDR3: TGTGCCAGCAGTCACGGGGACAGAGGCTGGGAGCAGTACTTC. This translates into CASSHGDRGWEQYF.

The genes are TRBV6-2 or TRBV6-3 and TRBJ2-1; TRBD1 might be the D (5 bases). The CDR3 is 18 amino acids. The V and J ends lost 5 bases and 2 bases respectively, with 22 bases between them. Germline-derived CDR1 and CDR2 are MNHEY and SVGEGT. CDR3 protein: CASSLGSSGAIAYNEQFF. CDR3 sequence (DNA): TGTGCCAGCAGTCTAGGCTCGAGTGGGGCGATAGCCTACAATGAGCAGTTCTTC.

This clone was recorded once. This chain joins TRBV2 and TRBJ1-1, with 8 bases matching TRBD1. CDR1 and CDR2 (germline): SNHLY, FYNNEI. The CDR3 sequence is 15 residues long. The ends lost 4 bases at V and 0 bases at J; junction bases unmatched: 4. CDR3 nucleotide sequence: TGTGCCAGCAGTGGGGGGGACAGGATGAACACTGAAGCTTTCTTT. Translated: CASSGGDRMNTEAFF.